This TCR beta chain was sequenced during a study of beta chain features in type 1 diabetes. On the study more broadly: Cells sorted and examined across all samples totaled roughly 100,000,000. The study's findings and limits: TCRB CDR3 length was moderately but significantly reduced in all four CD4+ subsets of Type 1 diabetes patients.

This clone was recorded a few times. Antigen: not known. V shed 2 bases and J 1 base; nucleotides not matched to a gene: 3. The germline CDR1 and CDR2 sequences are MNHNS and SASEGT. This CDR3 has 15 amino acids. TCRB transcripts that were expressed got sequenced, as all of the isolated RNA had been reverse transcribed. Some 3.6 million reads were obtained on average from naive, central memory and regulatory T cell samples. Assay: immunoSEQ multiplex PCR; the TCRdb copy retains only in-frame clones and omits some. Here the sample spans roughly 230,000 clones, more than 9% being singletons. This receptor was taken from a woman between 18 and 30 years old in good health. Sequencing used naive CD4+ T cells from blood. The chain combines TRBV6-1 with TRBJ2-7; 9 bases map to TRBD1. This CDR3 is CASSELGTGSYEQYF. The CDR3 region has the DNA TGTGCCAGCAGTGAATTAGGGACAGGGTCCTACGAGCAGTACTTC.